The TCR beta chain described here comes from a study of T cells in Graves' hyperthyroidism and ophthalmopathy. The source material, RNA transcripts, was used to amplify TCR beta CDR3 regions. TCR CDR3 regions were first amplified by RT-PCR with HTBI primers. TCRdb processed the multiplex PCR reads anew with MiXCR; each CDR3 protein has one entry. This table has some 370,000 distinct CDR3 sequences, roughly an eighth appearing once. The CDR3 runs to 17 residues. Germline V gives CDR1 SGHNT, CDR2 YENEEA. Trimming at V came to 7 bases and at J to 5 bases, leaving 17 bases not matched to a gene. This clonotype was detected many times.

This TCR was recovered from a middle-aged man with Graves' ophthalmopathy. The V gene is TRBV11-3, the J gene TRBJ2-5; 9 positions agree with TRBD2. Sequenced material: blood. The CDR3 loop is CASTSASGSGRLETQYF. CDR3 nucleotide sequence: TGTGCCAGCACCTCCGCCTCTGGTAGCGGGAGACTGGAGACCCAGTACTTC.